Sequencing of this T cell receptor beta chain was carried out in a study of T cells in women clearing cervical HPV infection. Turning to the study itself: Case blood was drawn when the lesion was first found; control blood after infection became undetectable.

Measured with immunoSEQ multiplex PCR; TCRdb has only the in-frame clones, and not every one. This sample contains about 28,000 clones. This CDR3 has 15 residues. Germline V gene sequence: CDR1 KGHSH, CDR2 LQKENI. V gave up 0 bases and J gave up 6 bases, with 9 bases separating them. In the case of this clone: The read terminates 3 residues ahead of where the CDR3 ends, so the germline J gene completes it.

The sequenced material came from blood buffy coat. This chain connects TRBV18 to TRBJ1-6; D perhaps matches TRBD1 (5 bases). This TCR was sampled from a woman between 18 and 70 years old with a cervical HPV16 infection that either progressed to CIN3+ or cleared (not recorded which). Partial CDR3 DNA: TGTGCCAGCTCACCACCGGGGCAGGGTAATTCACCC. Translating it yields CASSPPGQGNSP. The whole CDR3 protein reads CASSPPGQGNSPLHF.